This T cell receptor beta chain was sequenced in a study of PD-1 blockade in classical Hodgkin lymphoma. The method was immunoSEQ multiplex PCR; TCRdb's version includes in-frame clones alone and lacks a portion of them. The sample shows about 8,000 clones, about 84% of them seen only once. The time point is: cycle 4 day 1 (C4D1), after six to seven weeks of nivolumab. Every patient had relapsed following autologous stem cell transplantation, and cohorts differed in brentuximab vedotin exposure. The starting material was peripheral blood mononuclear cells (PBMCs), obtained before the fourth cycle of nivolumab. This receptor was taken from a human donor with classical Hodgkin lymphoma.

For the CDR3, the DNA is TGTGCCAGCAGCTTAGGCTCCCTAGCGGGAGGGCCGGTTGAGCAGTTCTTC. Translation: CASSLGSLAGGPVEQFF. The chain recombines TRBV11-2 with TRBJ2-1; TRBD2 matches at 12 bases. The CDR3 runs 17 residues. Germline V gives CDR1 SGHAT, CDR2 FQNNGV. The V segment lost 1 base and the J segment 9 bases; nucleotides outside the gene matches: 10.